The 6 T cell receptor beta chains presented below share a single source sample, sequenced in a study of blood T cell repertoires in COVID-19. Clones were read by immunoSEQ multiplex PCR, and TCRdb kept only the in-frame ones, dropping some. The data show under 300,000 clones, with 75% to 90% seen just once and less than 3% held by the top ten. Sequencing was performed on peripheral blood. These receptors were obtained from a woman aged 25 to 39 with active or convalescent COVID-19.

The chain carries TRBV6-1 and TRBJ1-2; 8 nucleotides agree with TRBD1. Trimming took 2 bases from V and 3 from J; bases not matched to a gene: 5. CDR1 MNHNS and CDR2 SASEGT come from the germline V gene. The CDR3 is 15 amino acids. Written as DNA, the CDR3 is TGTGCCAGCAGTGAACCCAGGGGGCGACACTATGGCTACACCTTC. Translating gives CASSEPRGRHYGYTF.

This chain uses TRBV11-2 with TRBJ2-5; tentative D call: TRBD2 (6 bases). CDR1 and CDR2 from the germline V gene are SGHAT and FQNNGV. V lost 4 bases and J lost 2, with 11 bases in between. This CDR3 is 14 amino acids long. The CDR3 spells CASSSFSGQETQYF. CDR3 bases: TGTGCCAGCAGCTCATTTAGCGGACAAGAGACCCAGTACTTC.

The rearrangement links TRBV27 to TRBJ2-5; 7 nucleotides align to TRBD1. The CDR3 sequence is 13 residues long. Germline CDR1 MNHEY, CDR2 SMNVEV (reference sequence). J was trimmed by 4 bases and V by 8 bases; bases with no gene match: 7. The CDR3, as DNA: TGTGCCAGCGCCGGGACAGTGCGAGAGACCCAGTACTTC. This sequence encodes CASAGTVRETQYF.

This clone appeared a few times. This chain joins TRBV18 and TRBJ2-3, with a weak D call TRBD2 (6 bases). The germline CDR1 and CDR2 sequences are KGHSH and LQKENI. This CDR3 is built from 17 residues. The V end was cut by 0 bases, the J end by 1 base, with 14 bases between. The CDR3 sequence is CASSPPSSGLRTDTQYF. CDR3 bases: TGTGCCAGCTCACCACCATCTTCGGGACTCCGCACAGATACGCAGTATTTT.

The rearrangement uses TRBV3-1 (or the pseudogene TRBV3-2) and TRBJ1-1; maybe TRBD1 (5 bases). Germline CDR1 and CDR2: LGHDT and YNNKEL (reference sequence). This CDR3 region has 16 residues. V lost 1 base to trimming and J lost 4 bases, with 16 bases between them. The DNA for the CDR3 is TGTGCCAGCAGCCAAGTCCGAATGGGGCCCAGCACTGAAGCTTTCTTT. This translates into CASSQVRMGPSTEAFF.

CDR3 in DNA: TGTGCCAGCAGTCCTGGGGGGACAGGGGATGAAAAACTGTTTTTT. This encodes CASSPGGTGDEKLFF. The chain recombines TRBV28 with TRBJ1-4; 10 bases map to TRBD1. Germline V gene lookup returns CDR1 MDHEN and CDR2 SYDVKM. The CDR3 is made up of 15 amino acids. J gave up 6 bases and V 5 bases, and 6 bases lay outside the gene matches. Drawing the rest from reference TRBV28 and TRBJ1-4, the complete variable domain is DVKVTQSSRYLVKRTGEKVFLECVQDMDHENMFWYRQDPGLGLRLIYFSYDVKMKEKGDIPEGYSVSREKKERFSLILESASTNQTSMYLCASSPGGTGDEKLFFGSGTQLSVL.